The 2 T cell receptor beta chains reported below all come from one sample, sequenced in a study of blood T cell repertoires in COVID-19. Libraries were prepared by immunoSEQ multiplex PCR; TCRdb keeps only in-frame clonotypes and omits some of them. The table includes more than 400,000 clones, 80% to 90% detected once. Sequencing used peripheral blood. These TCRs come from a human donor in a cohort sampled during active COVID-19.

The V and J genes are TRBV18 and TRBJ2-1, with TRBD2 matching 12 bases. V shed 1 base, J shed 1 base, and the junction held 8 bases outside the gene matches. Per germline, CDR1 KGHSH and CDR2 LQKENI. The CDR3 runs to 19 residues. The CDR3 DNA is TGTGCCAGCTCACCACAGATACTTGGGACTAGCGGGTCCTACAATGAGCAGTTCTTC. Encoded protein: CASSPQILGTSGSYNEQFF.

The chain carries TRBV2 and TRBJ1-1; tentatively, D is TRBD1 (6 bases). Germline CDR1 and CDR2: SNHLY and FYNNEI. This CDR3 has 13 amino acids. V was cut by 5 bases and J by 1 base, with 8 bases left in between. The CDR3 loop is CASSTQGNTEAFF. In DNA, the CDR3 is TGTGCCAGCAGTACACAGGGGAACACTGAAGCTTTCTTT.